These T cell receptor beta chains were read from a single sample in a study of blood T cell repertoires in COVID-19. Profiled with immunoSEQ multiplex PCR; TCRdb holds only in-frame clones, not every one. The data hold some 250,000 clones, with approximately 90% observed a single time. What was sequenced was peripheral blood. Receptors originate from a man aged 55 to 70 who had recovered from COVID-19. The CDR3 runs from the conserved cysteine through the conserved F or W. Each record gives: clone size, V gene, D gene, J gene, CDR3 protein, CDR3 DNA. A D gene is named only where the DNA matches it firmly. Part of the rows lack a size; the others show once, few, many or a class for expanded clones.

.	TRBV9	.	TRBJ1-1	CASKGTTNTEAFF	TGTGCCAGCAAAGGGACAACGAACACTGAAGCTTTCTTT
.	TRBV3-1/TRBV3-2	TRBD1	TRBJ2-2	CASRYGQAYTGELFF	TGTGCCAGCAGGTATGGACAGGCATACACCGGGGAGCTGTTTTTT
.	TRBV12-5	.	TRBJ1-6	CASGLGSSYNSPLHF	TGTGCTAGTGGTCTCGGTAGCTCCTATAATTCACCCCTCCACTTT
.	TRBV28	TRBD1	TRBJ1-2	CASRVQGLNYGYTF	TGTGCCAGCAGGGTACAGGGGCTTAACTATGGCTACACCTTC
.	TRBV5-1	TRBD1	TRBJ1-1	CASSGQGTFGEAFF	TGCGCCAGCAGCGGACAGGGGACATTCGGTGAAGCTTTCTTT
.	TRBV2	.	TRBJ2-7	CASSDQVDEQYF	TGTGCCAGCAGTGACCAGGTAGACGAGCAGTACTTC
.	TRBV28	.	TRBJ1-1	CASSRGAGGLKAEAFF	TGTGCCAGCAGCCGGGGGGCCGGGGGCCTTAAGGCTGAAGCTTTCTTT
once	TRBV20-1	TRBD1	TRBJ1-1	CRGQGNTEAFF	TGCAGGGGACAGGGGAACACTGAAGCTTTCTTT
few	TRBV27	.	TRBJ1-2	CASSFRVGLDYGYTF	TGTGCCAGCAGTTTCAGGGTCGGCCTAGACTATGGCTACACCTTC
few	TRBV6-5	TRBD1	TRBJ1-5	CASGQGVQPQHF	TGTGCCAGCGGACAGGGGGTTCAGCCCCAGCATTTT
.	TRBV7-2	.	TRBJ1-6	CASSRGSYNSPLHF	TGTGCCAGCAGCCGGGGCTCCTATAATTCACCCCTCCACTTT
once	TRBV9	TRBD2	TRBJ2-2	CASSVVTSGAPGELFF	TGTGCCAGCAGCGTAGTGACTAGCGGGGCGCCCGGGGAGCTGTTTTTT
once	TRBV7-9	.	TRBJ2-4	CASSSTINSQVKNIQYF	TGTGCCAGCAGCTCCACGATCAACTCCCAAGTCAAAAACATTCAGTACTTC
.	TRBV5-6	.	TRBJ1-2	CASSPGRLNYGYTF	TGTGCCAGCAGCCCGGGAAGGTTGAACTATGGCTACACCTTC
.	TRBV6-5	TRBD1	TRBJ2-7	CASTQSGQGRHYF	TGTGCCAGCACCCAGTCCGGACAGGGTCGTCACTACTTC
.	TRBV6-5	.	TRBJ2-7	CASSRGLAVQDEQYF	TGTGCCAGCAGTAGGGGACTGGCCGTTCAGGACGAGCAGTACTTC
once	TRBV19	.	TRBJ2-6	CASSILDSGANVLTF	TGTGCCAGTAGTATCCTAGACTCTGGGGCCAACGTCCTGACTTTC
.	TRBV3-1/TRBV3-2	.	TRBJ2-1	CASSLVKPTYNEQFF	TGTGCCAGCAGCCTTGTAAAGCCAACCTACAATGAGCAGTTCTTC
.	TRBV19	TRBD1	TRBJ2-6	CASSIGTGGANVLTF	TGTGCCAGTAGTATTGGGACAGGGGGGGCCAACGTCCTGACTTTC
.	TRBV3-1/TRBV3-2	.	TRBJ2-3	CASSLRGNTQYF	TGTGCCAGCAGCCTACGGGGGAATACGCAGTATTTT
once	TRBV3-1/TRBV3-2	TRBD2	TRBJ2-5	CASSRGGGSQETQYF	TGTGCCAGCAGCCGGGGGGGAGGGTCCCAAGAGACCCAGTACTTC
few	TRBV14	TRBD2	TRBJ2-3	CASSQGASGAKYF	TGTGCCAGCAGCCAAGGGGCTAGCGGGGCCAAGTATTTT
once	TRBV5-6	.	TRBJ1-1	CASSVTVMNTEAFF	TGTGCCAGCAGCGTGACAGTTATGAACACTGAAGCTTTCTTT
.	TRBV24-1	TRBD1	TRBJ1-5	CATSDPRQGDQPQHF	TGTGCCACCAGTGACCCACGACAGGGGGATCAGCCCCAGCATTTT
.	TRBV6-6	.	TRBJ2-5	CASSYSGRSQETQYF	TGTGCCAGCAGTTACTCGGGGCGCAGCCAAGAGACCCAGTACTTC
once	TRBV6-5	TRBD2	TRBJ2-5	CASKPPGGQETQYF	TGTGCCAGCAAACCTCCGGGGGGCCAAGAGACCCAGTACTTC
.	TRBV30	TRBD1	TRBJ1-4	CAWSVGTTWDRGNEKLFF	TGTGCCTGGAGTGTAGGTACAACCTGGGACAGGGGCAATGAAAAACTGTTTTTT
few	TRBV30	.	TRBJ1-4	CAWTPGRVNEKLFF	TGTGCCTGGACCCCCGGCAGGGTGAATGAAAAACTGTTTTTT
.	TRBV7-8	TRBD2	TRBJ2-5	CASSLGTSMGTQYF	TGTGCCAGCAGCCTAGGGACTAGTATGGGGACCCAGTACTTC
.	TRBV6-6	.	TRBJ1-5	CASSYSSGGAYQPQHF	TGTGCCAGCAGTTACTCCTCGGGGGGCGCGTATCAGCCCCAGCATTTT
once	TRBV5-1	.	TRBJ2-5	CASSLYGTQYF	TGCGCCAGCAGCTTGTACGGGACCCAGTACTTC
.	TRBV27	.	TRBJ2-1	CASRARTFVFDEQFF	TGTGCCAGCAGGGCGCGGACATTCGTTTTCGATGAGCAGTTCTTC
.	TRBV6-5	TRBD2	TRBJ2-3	CASSAGTSLRAQYF	TGTGCCAGCAGCGCCGGGACTAGCTTGAGGGCGCAGTATTTT
.	TRBV3-1/TRBV3-2	.	TRBJ1-4	CASSQASGNEKLFF	TGTGCCAGCAGCCAAGCCTCAGGGAATGAAAAACTGTTTTTT
.	TRBV5-4	.	TRBJ2-1	CASTPREGGYNEQFF	TGTGCCAGCACCCCGAGGGAGGGGGGTTACAATGAGCAGTTCTTC
.	TRBV6-5	.	TRBJ1-1	CASSYGGGRTEAFF	TGTGCCAGCAGTTACGGGGGGGGCAGGACTGAAGCTTTCTTT
.	TRBV9	.	TRBJ2-3	CASSLRMGDRGTDTQYF	TGTGCCAGCAGCCTAAGGATGGGAGATCGGGGAACGGATACGCAGTATTTT
few	TRBV19	TRBD2	TRBJ2-7	CASSTGLAGDEQYF	TGTGCCAGTAGTACCGGACTAGCGGGTGACGAGCAGTACTTC
.	TRBV7-9	.	TRBJ1-2	CASSRGSYGYTF	TGTGCCAGCAGCCGAGGAAGCTATGGCTACACCTTC
few	TRBV19	TRBD1	TRBJ2-2	CASSRYGQGLSTGELFF	TGTGCCAGTAGTCGGTACGGACAGGGCCTCTCTACCGGGGAGCTGTTTTTT
.	TRBV5-1	TRBD1	TRBJ2-7	CASSFGTGLVEQYF	TGCGCCAGCAGCTTCGGGACAGGGTTGGTCGAGCAGTACTTC
once	TRBV28	TRBD2	TRBJ2-5	CASSENGGGETQYF	TGTGCCAGCAGTGAAAACGGGGGGGGAGAGACCCAGTACTTC
.	TRBV5-4	.	TRBJ2-1	CASSLGVEYNEQFF	TGTGCCAGCAGCTTGGGGGTGGAGTACAATGAGCAGTTCTTC
.	TRBV6-4	.	TRBJ2-1	CASSKQDSSYNEQFF	TGTGCCAGCAGTAAACAGGACAGCTCCTACAATGAGCAGTTCTTC